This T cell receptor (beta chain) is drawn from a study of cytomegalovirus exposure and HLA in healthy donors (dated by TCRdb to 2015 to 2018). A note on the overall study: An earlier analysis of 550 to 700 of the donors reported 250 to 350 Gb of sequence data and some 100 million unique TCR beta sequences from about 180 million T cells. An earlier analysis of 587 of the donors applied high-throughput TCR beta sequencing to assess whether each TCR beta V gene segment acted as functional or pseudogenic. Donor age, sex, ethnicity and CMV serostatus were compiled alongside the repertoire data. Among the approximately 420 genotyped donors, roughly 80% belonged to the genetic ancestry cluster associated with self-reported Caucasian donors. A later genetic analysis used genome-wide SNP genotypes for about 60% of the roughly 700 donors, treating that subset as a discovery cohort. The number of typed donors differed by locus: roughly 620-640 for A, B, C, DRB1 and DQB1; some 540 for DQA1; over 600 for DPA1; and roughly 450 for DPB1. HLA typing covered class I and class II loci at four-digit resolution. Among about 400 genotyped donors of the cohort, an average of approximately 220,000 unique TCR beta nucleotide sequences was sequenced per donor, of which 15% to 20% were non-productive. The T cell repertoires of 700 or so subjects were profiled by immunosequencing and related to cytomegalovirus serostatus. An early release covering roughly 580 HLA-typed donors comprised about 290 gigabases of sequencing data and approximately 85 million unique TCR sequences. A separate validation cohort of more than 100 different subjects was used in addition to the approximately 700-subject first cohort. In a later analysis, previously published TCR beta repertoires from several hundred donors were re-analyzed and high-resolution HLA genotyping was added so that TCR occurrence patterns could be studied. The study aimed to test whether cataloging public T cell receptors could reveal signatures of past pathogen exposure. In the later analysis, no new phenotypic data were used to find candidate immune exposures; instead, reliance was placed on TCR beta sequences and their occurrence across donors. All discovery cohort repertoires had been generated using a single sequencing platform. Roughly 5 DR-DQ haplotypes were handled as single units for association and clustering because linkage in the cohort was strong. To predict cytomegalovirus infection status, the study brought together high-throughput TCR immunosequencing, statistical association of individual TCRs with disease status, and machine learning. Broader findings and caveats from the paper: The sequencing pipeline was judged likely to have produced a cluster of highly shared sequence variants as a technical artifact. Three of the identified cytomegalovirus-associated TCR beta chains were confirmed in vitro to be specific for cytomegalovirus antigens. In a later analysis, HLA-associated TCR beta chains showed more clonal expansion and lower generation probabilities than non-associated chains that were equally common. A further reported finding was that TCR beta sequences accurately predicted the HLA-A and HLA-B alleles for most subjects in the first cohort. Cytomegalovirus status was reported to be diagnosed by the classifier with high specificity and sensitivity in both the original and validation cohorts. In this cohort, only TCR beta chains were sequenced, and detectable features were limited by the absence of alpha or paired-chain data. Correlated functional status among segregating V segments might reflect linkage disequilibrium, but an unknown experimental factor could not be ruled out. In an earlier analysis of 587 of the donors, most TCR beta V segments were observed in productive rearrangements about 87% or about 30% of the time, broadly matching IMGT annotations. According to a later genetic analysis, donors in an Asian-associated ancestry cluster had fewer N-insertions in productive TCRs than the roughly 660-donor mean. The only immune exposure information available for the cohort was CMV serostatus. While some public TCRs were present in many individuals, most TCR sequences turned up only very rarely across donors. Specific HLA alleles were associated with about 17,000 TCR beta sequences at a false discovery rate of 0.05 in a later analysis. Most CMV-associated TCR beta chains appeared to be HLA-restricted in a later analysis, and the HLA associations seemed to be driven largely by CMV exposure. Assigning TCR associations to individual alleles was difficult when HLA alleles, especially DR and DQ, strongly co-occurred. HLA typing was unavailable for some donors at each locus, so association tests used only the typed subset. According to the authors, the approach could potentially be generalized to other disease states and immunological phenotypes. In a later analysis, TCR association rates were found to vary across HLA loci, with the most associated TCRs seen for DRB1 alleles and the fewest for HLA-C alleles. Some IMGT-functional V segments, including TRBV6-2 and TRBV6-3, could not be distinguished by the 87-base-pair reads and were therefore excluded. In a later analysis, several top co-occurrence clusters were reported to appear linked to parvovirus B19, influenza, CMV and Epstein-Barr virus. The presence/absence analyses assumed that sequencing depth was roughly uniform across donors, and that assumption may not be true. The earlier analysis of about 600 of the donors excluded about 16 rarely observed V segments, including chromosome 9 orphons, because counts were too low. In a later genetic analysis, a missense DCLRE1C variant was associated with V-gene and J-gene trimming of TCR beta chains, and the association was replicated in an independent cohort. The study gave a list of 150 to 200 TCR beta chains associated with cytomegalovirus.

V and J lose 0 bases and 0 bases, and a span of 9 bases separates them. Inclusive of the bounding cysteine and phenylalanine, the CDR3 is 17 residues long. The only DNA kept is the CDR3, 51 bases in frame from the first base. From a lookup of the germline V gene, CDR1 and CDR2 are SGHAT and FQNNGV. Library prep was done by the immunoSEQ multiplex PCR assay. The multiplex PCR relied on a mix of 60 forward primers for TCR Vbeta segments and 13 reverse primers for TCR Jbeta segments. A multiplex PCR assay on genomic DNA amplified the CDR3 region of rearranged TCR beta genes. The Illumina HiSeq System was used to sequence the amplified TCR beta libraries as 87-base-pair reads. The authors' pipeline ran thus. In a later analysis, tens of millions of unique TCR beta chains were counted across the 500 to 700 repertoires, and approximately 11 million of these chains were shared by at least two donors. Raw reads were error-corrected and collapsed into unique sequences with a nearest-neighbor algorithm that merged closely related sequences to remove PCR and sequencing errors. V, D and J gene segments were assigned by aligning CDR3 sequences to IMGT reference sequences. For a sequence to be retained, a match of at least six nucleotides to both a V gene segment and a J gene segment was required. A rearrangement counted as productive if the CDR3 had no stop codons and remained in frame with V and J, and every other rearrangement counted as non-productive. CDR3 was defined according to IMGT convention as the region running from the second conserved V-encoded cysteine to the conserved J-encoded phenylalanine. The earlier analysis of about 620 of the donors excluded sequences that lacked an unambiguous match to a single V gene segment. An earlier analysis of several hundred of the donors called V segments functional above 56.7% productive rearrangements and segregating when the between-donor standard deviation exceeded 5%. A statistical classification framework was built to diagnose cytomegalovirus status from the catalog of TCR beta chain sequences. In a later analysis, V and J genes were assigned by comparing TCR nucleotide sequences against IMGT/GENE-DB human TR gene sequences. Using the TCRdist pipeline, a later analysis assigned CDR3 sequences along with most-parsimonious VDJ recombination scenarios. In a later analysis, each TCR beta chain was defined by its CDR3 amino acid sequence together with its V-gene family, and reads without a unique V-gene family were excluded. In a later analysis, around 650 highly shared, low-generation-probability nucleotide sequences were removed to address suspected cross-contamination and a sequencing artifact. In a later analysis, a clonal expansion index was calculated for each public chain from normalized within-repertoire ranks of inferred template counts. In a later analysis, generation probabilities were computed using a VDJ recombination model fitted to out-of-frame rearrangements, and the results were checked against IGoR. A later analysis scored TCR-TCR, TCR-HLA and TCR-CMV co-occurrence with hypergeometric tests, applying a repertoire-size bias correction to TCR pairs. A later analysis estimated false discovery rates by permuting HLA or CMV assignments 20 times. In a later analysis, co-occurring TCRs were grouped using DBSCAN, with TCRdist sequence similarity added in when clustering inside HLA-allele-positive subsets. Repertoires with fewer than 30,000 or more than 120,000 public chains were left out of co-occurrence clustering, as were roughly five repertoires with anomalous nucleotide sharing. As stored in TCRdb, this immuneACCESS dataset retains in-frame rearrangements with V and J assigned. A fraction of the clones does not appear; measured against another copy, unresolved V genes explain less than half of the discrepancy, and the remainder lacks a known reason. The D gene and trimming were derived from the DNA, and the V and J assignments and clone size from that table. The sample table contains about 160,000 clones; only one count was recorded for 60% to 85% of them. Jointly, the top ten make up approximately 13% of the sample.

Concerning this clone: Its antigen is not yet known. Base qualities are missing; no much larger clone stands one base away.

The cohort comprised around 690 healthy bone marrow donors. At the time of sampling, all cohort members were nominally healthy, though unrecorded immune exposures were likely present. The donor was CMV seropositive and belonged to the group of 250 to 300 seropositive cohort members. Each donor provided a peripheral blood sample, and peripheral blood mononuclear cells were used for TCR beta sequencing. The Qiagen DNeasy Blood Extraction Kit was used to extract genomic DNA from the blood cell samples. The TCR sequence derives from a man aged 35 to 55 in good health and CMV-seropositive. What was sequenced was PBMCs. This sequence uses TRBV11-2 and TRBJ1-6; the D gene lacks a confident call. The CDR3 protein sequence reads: CASSLEVWSSYNSPLHF. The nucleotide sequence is TGTGCCAGCAGCTTAGAGGTGTGGAGCTCCTATAATTCACCCCTCCACTTT.